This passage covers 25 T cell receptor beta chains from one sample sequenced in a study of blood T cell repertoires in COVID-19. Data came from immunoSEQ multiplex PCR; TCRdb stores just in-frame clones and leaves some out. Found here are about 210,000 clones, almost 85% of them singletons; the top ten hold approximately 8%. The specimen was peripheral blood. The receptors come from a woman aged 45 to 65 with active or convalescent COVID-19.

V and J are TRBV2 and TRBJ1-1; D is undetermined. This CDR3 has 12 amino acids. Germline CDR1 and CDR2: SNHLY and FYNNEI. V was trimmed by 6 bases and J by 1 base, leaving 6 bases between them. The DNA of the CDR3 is TGTGCCAGCAGGAGGGAGAACACTGAAGCTTTCTTT. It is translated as CASRRENTEAFF.

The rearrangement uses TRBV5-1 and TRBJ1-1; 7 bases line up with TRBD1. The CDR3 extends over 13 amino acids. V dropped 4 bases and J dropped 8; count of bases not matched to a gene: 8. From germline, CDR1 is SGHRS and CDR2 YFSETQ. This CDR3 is CASSLERGPEAFF. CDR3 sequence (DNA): TGCGCCAGCAGCCTGGAGAGGGGGCCCGAAGCTTTCTTT.

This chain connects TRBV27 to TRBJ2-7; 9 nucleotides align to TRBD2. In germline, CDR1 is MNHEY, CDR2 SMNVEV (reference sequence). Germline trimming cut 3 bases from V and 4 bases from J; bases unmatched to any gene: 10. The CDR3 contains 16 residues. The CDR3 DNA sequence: TGTGCCAGCAGTTTCGCGGGAGCGGGAGGAGTGTACGAGCAGTACTTC. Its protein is CASSFAGAGGVYEQYF.

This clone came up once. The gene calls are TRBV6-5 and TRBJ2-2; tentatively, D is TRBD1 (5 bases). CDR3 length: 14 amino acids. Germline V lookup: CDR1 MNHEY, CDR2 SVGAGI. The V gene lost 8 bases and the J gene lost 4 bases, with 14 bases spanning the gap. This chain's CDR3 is CASLAGLATGELFF. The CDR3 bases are TGTGCCAGCCTTGCAGGGCTTGCCACCGGGGAGCTGTTTTTT.

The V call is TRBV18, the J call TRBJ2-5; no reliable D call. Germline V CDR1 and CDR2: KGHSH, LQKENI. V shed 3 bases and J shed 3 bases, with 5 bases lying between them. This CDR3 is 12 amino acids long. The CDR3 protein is CASSPIEETQYF. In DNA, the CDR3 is TGTGCCAGCTCACCTATTGAAGAGACCCAGTACTTC. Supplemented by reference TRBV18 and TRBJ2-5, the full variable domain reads NAGVMQNPRHLVRRRGQEARLRCSPMKGHSHVYWYRQLPEEGLKFMVYLQKENIIDESGMPKERFSAEFPKEGPSILRIQQVVRGDSAAYFCASSPIEETQYFGPGTRLLVL.

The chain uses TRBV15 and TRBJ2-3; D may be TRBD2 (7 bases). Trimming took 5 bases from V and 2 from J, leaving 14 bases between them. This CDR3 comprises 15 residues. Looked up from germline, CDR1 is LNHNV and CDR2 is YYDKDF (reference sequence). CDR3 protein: CATSQLRGATDTQYF. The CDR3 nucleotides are TGTGCCACCAGCCAGCTCCGGGGGGCCACAGATACGCAGTATTTT.

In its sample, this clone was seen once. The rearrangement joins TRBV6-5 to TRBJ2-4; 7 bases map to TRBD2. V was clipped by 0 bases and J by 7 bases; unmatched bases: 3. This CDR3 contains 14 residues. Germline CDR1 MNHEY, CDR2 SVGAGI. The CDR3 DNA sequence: TGTGCCAGCAGTTACTCCCCCGGGGGGAACATTCAGTACTTC. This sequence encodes CASSYSPGGNIQYF.

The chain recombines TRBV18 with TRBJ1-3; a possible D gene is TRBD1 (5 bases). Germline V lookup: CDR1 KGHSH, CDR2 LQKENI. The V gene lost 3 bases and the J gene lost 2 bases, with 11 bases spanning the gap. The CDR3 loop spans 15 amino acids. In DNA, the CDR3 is TGTGCCAGCTCACCCCAGGGTCCCCCTGGAAACACCATATATTTT. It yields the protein CASSPQGPPGNTIYF. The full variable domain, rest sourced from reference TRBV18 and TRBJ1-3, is NAGVMQNPRHLVRRRGQEARLRCSPMKGHSHVYWYRQLPEEGLKFMVYLQKENIIDESGMPKERFSAEFPKEGPSILRIQQVVRGDSAAYFCASSPQGPPGNTIYFGEGSWLTVV.

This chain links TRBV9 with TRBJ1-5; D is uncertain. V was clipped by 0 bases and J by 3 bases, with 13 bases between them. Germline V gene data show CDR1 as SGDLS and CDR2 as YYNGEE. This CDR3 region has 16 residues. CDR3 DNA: TGTGCCAGCAGCGTAGTTTCGCAGGAAATCAATCAGCCCCAGCATTTT. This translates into CASSVVSQEINQPQHF. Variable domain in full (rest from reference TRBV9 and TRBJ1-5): DSGVTQTPKHLITATGQRVTLRCSPRSGDLSVYWYQQSLDQGLQFLIQYYNGEERAKGNILERFSAQQFPDLHSELNLSSLELGDSALYFCASSVVSQEINQPQHFGDGTRLSIL.

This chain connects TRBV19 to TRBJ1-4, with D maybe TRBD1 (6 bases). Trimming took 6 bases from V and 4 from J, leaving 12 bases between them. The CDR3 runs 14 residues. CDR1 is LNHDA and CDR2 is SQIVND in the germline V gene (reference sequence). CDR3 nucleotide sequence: TGTGCCAGTAGCGCGGGCAGGGGTAATGAAAAACTGTTTTTT. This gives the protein CASSAGRGNEKLFF.

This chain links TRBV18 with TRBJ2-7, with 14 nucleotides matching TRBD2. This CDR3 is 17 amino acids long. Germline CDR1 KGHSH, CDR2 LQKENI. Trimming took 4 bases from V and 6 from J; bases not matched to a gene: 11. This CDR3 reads CASSQTSGGAFPLEQYV. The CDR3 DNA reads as TGTGCCAGCTCACAGACTAGCGGGGGGGCATTTCCCCTCGAGCAGTACGTC.

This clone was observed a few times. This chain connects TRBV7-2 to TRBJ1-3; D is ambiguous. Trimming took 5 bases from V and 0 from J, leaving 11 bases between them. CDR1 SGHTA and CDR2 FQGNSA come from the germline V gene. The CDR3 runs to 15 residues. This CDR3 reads CASSPQEASGNTIYF. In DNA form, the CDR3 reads TGTGCCAGCAGCCCCCAAGAAGCCTCTGGAAACACCATATATTTT.

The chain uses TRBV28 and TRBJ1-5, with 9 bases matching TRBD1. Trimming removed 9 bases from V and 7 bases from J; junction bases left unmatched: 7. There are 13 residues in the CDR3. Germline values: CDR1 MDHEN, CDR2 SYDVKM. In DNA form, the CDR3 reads TGTGCCAGTCGACAGGGGGTCAGGCAGCCCCAGCATTTT. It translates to CASRQGVRQPQHF.

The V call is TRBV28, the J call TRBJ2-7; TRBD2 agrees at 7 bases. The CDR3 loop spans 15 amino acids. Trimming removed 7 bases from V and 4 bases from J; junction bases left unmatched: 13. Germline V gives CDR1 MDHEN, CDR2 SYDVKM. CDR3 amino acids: CASTRAGLTQYEQYF. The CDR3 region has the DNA TGTGCCAGCACGAGAGCGGGACTAACTCAGTACGAGCAGTACTTC.

CDR3 sequence (DNA): TGCGCCAGCAGTGTTTCACAGGGTACCGGGGAGCTGTTTTTT. As protein: CASSVSQGTGELFF. The chain uses TRBV10-1 and TRBJ2-2; D is perhaps TRBD1 (6 bases). This CDR3 contains 14 residues. Germline lookup yields CDR1 WNHNN and CDR2 SYGVQD (reference sequence). The V end was cut by 4 bases, the J end by 5 bases, with 11 bases between.

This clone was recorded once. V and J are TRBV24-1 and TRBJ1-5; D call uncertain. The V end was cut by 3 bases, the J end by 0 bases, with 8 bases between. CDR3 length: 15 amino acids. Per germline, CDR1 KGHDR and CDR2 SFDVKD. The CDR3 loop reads CATSDTTDSNQPQHF. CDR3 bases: TGTGCCACCAGTGATACTACGGATAGCAATCAGCCCCAGCATTTT.

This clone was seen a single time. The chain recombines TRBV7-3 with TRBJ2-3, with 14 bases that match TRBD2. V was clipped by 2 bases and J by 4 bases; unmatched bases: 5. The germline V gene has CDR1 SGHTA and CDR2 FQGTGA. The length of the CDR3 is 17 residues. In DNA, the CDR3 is TGTGCCAGCAGCTTAGGACTAGCGGGAGGCCGAGCAGATACGCAGTATTTT. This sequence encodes CASSLGLAGGRADTQYF.

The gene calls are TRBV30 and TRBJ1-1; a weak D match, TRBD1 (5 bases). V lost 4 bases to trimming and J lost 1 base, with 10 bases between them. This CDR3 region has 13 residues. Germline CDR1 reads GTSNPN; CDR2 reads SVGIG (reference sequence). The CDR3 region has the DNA TGTGCCTGGACCGACGGGGGGAACACTGAAGCTTTCTTT. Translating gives CAWTDGGNTEAFF. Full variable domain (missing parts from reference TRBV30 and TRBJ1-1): SQTIHQWPATLVQPVGSPLSLECTVEGTSNPNLYWYRQAAGRGLQLLFYSVGIGQISSEVPQNLSASRPQDRQFILSSKKLLLSDSGFYLCAWTDGGNTEAFFGQGTRLTVV.

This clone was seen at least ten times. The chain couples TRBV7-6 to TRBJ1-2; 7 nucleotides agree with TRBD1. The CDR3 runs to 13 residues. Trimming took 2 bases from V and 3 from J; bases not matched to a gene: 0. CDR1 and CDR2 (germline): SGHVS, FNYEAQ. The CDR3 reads CASSLQGDYGYTF. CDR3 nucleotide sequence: TGTGCCAGCAGCTTACAGGGGGACTATGGCTACACCTTC.

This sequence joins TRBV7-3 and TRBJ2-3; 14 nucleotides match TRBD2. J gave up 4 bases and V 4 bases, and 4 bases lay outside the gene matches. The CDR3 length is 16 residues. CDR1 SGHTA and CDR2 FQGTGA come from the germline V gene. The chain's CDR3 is CASSSGLAGAADTQYF. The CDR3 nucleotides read TGTGCCAGCAGCTCGGGACTAGCGGGAGCGGCAGATACGCAGTATTTT.

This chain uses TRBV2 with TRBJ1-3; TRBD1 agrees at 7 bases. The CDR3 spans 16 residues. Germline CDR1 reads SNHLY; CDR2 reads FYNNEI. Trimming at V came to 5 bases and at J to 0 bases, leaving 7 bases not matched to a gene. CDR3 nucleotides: TGTGCCAGCAGTCTCGGACAGGCAAACTCTGGAAACACCATATATTTT. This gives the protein CASSLGQANSGNTIYF.

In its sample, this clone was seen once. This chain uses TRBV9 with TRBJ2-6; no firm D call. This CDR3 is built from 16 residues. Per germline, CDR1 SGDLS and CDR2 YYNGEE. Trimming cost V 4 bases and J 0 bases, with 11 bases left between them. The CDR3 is CASSPGLSSGANVLTF. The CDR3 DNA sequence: TGTGCCAGCAGCCCCGGTTTAAGCTCTGGGGCCAACGTCCTGACTTTC.

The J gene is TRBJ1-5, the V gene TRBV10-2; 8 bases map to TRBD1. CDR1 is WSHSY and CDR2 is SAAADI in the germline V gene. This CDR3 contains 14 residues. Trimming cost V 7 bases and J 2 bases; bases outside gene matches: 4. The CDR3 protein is CASTSGGGNQPQHF. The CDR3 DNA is TGCGCCAGCACCTCAGGGGGCGGCAATCAGCCCCAGCATTTT.

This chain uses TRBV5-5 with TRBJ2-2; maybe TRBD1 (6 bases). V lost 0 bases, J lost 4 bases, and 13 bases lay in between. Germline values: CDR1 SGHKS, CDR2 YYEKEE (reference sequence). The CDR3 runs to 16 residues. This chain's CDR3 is CASSLEQTRGTGELFF. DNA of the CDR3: TGTGCCAGCAGCTTGGAGCAGACCAGGGGCACCGGGGAGCTGTTTTTT.

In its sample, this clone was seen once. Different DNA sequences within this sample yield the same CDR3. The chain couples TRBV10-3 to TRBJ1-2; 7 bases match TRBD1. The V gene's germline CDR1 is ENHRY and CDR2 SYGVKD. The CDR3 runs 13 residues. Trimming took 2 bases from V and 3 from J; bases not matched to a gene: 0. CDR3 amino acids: CAISEGQDYGYTF. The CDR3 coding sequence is TGTGCCATCAGTGAGGGACAGGACTATGGCTACACCTTC.